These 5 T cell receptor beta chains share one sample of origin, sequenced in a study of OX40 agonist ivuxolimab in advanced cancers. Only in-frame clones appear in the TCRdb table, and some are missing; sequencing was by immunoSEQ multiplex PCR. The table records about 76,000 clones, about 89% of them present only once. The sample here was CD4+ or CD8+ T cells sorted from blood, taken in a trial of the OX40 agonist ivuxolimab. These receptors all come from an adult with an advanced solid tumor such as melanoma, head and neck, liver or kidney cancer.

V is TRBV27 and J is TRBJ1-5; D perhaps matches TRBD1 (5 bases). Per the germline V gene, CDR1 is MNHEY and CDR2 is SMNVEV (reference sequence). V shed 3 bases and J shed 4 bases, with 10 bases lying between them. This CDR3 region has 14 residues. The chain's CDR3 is CASSLTGGNQPQHF. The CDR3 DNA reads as TGTGCCAGCAGTTTGACCGGGGGGAATCAGCCCCAGCATTTT.

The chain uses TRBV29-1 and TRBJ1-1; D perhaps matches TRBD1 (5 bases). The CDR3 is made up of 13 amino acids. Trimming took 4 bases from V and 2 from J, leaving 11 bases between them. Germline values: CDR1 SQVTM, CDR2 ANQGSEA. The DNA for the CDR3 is TGCAGCGTTGGCGGACAACAAAACACTGAAGCTTTCTTT. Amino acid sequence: CSVGGQQNTEAFF.

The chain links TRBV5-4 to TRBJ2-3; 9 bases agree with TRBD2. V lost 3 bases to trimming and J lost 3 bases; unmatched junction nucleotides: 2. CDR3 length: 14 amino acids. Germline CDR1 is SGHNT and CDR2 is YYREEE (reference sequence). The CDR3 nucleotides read TGTGCCAGCAGCTCGGGACTAGCAACAGATACGCAGTATTTT. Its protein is CASSSGLATDTQYF.

Written as DNA, the CDR3 is TGTGCCAGCAAACTAGAGAGAAGAGGAACCGGGGAGCTGTTTTTT. It encodes CASKLERRGTGELFF. The J gene is TRBJ2-2, the V gene TRBV27, with D tentatively TRBD2 (5 bases). CDR3 length equals 15 residues. Germline CDR1 is MNHEY and CDR2 is SMNVEV (reference sequence). V was shortened by 7 bases and J by 5 bases, with 17 bases between the two germline ends.

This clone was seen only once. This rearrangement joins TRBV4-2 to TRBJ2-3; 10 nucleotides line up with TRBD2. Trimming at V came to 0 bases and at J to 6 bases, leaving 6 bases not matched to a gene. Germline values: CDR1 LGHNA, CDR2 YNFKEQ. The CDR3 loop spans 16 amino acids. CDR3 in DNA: TGTGCCAGCAGCCAAGATAGAGCGGGAGGGCTTGATACGCAGTATTTT. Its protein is CASSQDRAGGLDTQYF.